The T cell receptor beta chain described here comes from a study of neurological immune-mediated disorders. Over 180 million TCR-beta sequences (from 15-18 subjects) were yielded by each sequencing run. TCRdb reprocessed the 5' RACE reads via MiXCR and lists one record per CDR3 protein. Of about 52,000 distinct CDR3 sequences detected, less than 4% appear once; the ten largest clones hold 6.5% to 8%. The CDR3 totals 15 residues. The germline gives CDR1 DFQATT, CDR2 SNEGSKA (reference sequence). V was trimmed by 1 base and J by 1 base, leaving 13 bases between them. The TCR sequence derives from a man aged 55 to 70 with multiple sclerosis. This sequence joins TRBV20-1 and TRBJ1-1; D not certain. The specimen was PBMCs. The CDR3 region is CSARAGQRSNTEAFF. CDR3 nucleotides: TGCAGTGCTAGAGCCGGGCAGCGTTCGAACACTGAAGCTTTCTTT.